This T cell receptor beta chain appears in the sequencing data of a study of blood T cell repertoires in COVID-19. Study summary: Sites in the United States, Italy and Spain provided acute and convalescent COVID-19 samples. PBMCs, B-cell-depleted T cells, or T cells were the source of the cDNA or gDNA that made up the material.

Authors' analysis steps: For nucleated cells, counts were estimated from reference gene primer amplification. TCRdb's table, derived via immunoSEQ multiplex PCR, lists solely in-frame clones and lacks some. Clone size and V and J calls were adopted from that table, with D and trimming inferred from the DNA. The sample yields over 45,000 clones, roughly 85% seen once. The germline V gene encodes CDR1 KGHSH and CDR2 LQKENI. Losses at the gene ends were 6 bases for V and 3 bases for J; bases not matched to a gene: 8. The CDR3 runs to 16 residues. Source material: peripheral blood. The receptor was isolated from a human donor in a cohort sampled during active COVID-19. The genes are TRBV18 and TRBJ2-2; 9 bases map to TRBD1. The CDR3 here is CASSLTGGSYTGELFF. The CDR3 coding sequence is TGTGCCAGCTCCCTCACAGGGGGCTCGTACACCGGGGAGCTGTTTTTT. Full variable domain (missing parts from reference TRBV18 and TRBJ2-2): NAGVMQNPRHLVRRRGQEARLRCSPMKGHSHVYWYRQLPEEGLKFMVYLQKENIIDESGMPKERFSAEFPKEGPSILRIQQVVRGDSAAYFCASSLTGGSYTGELFFGEGSRLTVL.